These 21 T cell receptor beta chains originate from one sample sequenced in a study of T cells in Graves' hyperthyroidism and ophthalmopathy. Authors of the study amplified TCR beta CDR3 regions from RNA transcripts. The HTBI set primed first-round TCR CDR3 RT-PCR. In TCRdb, the multiplex PCR reads were re-called with MiXCR into one record per CDR3 protein. This sample has over 120,000 distinct CDR3 sequences, with more than 20% found just once. Sequenced: blood. Receptor source: a woman between 45 and 65 years old with Graves' hyperthyroidism that later progressed to Graves' ophthalmopathy.

A word on this clonotype: Being one base from a much bigger clone, this may be a read error. CDR3 sequence (DNA): TGTGCCAGCAGCCCTCAACGGGGCGGAACTGAAGCTTTCTTT. Translating it yields CASSPQRGGTEAFF. The rearrangement links TRBV28 to TRBJ1-1, with D perhaps matching TRBD1 (5 bases). The germline V gene has CDR1 MDHEN and CDR2 SYDVKM. V gave up 6 bases and J gave up 5 bases, with 16 bases separating them. The CDR3 is made up of 14 amino acids.

This chain uses TRBV5-1 with TRBJ2-7, with 11 bases matching TRBD2. J gave up 6 bases and V 1 base, and 6 bases lay outside the gene matches. In germline, CDR1 is SGHRS, CDR2 YFSETQ. This CDR3 region has 15 residues. For the CDR3, the DNA is TGCGCCAGCAGCTTGACTAGCGGGAGTCGTGGCGAGCAGTACTTC. It specifies CASSLTSGSRGEQYF.

The chain recombines TRBV5-4 with TRBJ1-1; D possibly corresponds to TRBD1 (6 bases). Germline lookup yields CDR1 SGHNT and CDR2 YYREEE (reference sequence). V shed 5 bases and J shed 4 bases, with 12 bases lying between them. The CDR3 length is 13 residues. The CDR3 DNA reads as TGTGCCAGCAGACCGAGGACAGCCACTGAAGCTTTCTTT. Residues: CASRPRTATEAFF.

This clonotype was seen more than once but under ten times. V is TRBV4-1 and J is TRBJ2-2; 7 nucleotides agree with TRBD1. With V trimmed by 4 bases and J by 3 bases, 14 bases remained unmatched. The CDR3 contains 18 residues. CDR1 and CDR2 (germline): MGHRA, YSYEKL. The CDR3, as DNA: TGCGCCAGCAGCCGCATTTTAACAGGGGCCCTGGACACCGGGGAGCTGTTTTTT. Its translation: CASSRILTGALDTGELFF.

The V gene is TRBV3-1, the J gene TRBJ2-2; D perhaps matches TRBD1 (5 bases). CDR1 is LGHDT, CDR2 YNNKEL, per germline (reference sequence). The CDR3 runs 15 residues. V was pared by 7 bases and J by 3 bases, with 15 bases between. The CDR3 sequence is CASTQGTGYTGELFF. The CDR3 nucleotides read TGTGCCAGCACTCAGGGTACAGGATACACCGGGGAGCTGTTTTTT.

This clonotype was recorded a few times. The genes are TRBV4-2 and TRBJ2-2; the D gene is possibly TRBD2 (7 bases). The CDR3 is 16 amino acids. In germline, CDR1 is LGHNA, CDR2 YNFKEQ. Trimming stripped 1 base from V and 5 bases from J, with 14 bases between. The DNA of the CDR3 is TGTGCCAGCAGCCAAGTATCGGGGGGCACGACCGGGGAGCTGTTTTTT. Translating gives CASSQVSGGTTGELFF.

The CDR3 spells CASRPLDRGNNEQFF. The CDR3 coding sequence is TGTGCCAGCAGACCACTGGACAGGGGGAACAATGAGCAGTTCTTC. The chain combines TRBV11-2 with TRBJ2-1, with TRBD1 identical over 10 bases. After removal of 6 bases from V and 5 bases from J, the junction contained 7 bases not matched to a gene. The CDR3 is 15 residues long. Germline V gene sequence: CDR1 SGHAT, CDR2 FQNNGV.

The genes are TRBV4-1 and TRBJ1-2; a possible D gene is TRBD1 (6 bases). V dropped 4 bases and J dropped 4 bases, with 13 bases sitting between them. The CDR3 has 14 amino acids. CDR1 and CDR2 from the germline V gene are MGHRA and YSYEKL. The chain's CDR3 is CASSLKQGGYGYTF. The DNA for the CDR3 is TGCGCCAGCAGCCTTAAACAGGGTGGCTATGGCTACACCTTC.

In this sample, this clonotype turned up many times. The chain has TRBV29-1 and TRBJ2-7; the match to TRBD1 covers 8 bases. The CDR3 loop spans 15 amino acids. The V segment lost 6 bases and the J segment 2 bases; nucleotides outside the gene matches: 12. Germline CDR1 SQVTM, CDR2 ANQGSEA. The CDR3 here is CSVILRDRSTYEQYF. In DNA, the CDR3 is TGCAGCGTCATACTCCGGGACAGGTCAACCTACGAGCAGTACTTC.

This clonotype was observed many times. V gene TRBV5-1 combines with J gene TRBJ2-3, with 8 bases that match TRBD2. Per the germline V gene, CDR1 is SGHRS and CDR2 is YFSETQ. With 4 bases clipped from V and 0 bases from J, the junction kept 4 bases outside the gene matches. The CDR3 contains 15 residues. The CDR3 DNA sequence: TGCGCCAGCAGCGGCGGGAGGCAAAGCACAGATACGCAGTATTTT. The encoded protein is CASSGGRQSTDTQYF.

This chain uses TRBV28 with TRBJ1-5; TRBD1 might be the D (6 bases). V lost 8 bases to trimming and J lost 0 bases, with 23 bases between them. Germline V gives CDR1 MDHEN, CDR2 SYDVKM. The CDR3 covers 18 residues. This chain's CDR3 is CASRTRTVGGNSNQPQHF. The CDR3 nucleotides are TGTGCCAGCCGGACCCGGACGGTGGGGGGCAATAGCAATCAGCCCCAGCATTTT.

This clonotype was counted between two and nine times. The chain uses TRBV12-3 or TRBV12-4 and TRBJ2-7; D may be TRBD1 or TRBD2 (6 bases each). V shed 3 bases and J shed 7 bases, with 19 bases lying between them. The CDR3 is 15 residues long. This chain's CDR3 is CASSFLRGLSGEQYF. CDR3 nucleotides: TGTGCCAGCAGTTTTCTTCGGGGGCTTAGTGGGGAGCAGTACTTC.

This clonotype occurred many times. This chain uses TRBV20-1 with TRBJ1-1; TRBD1 aligns across 7 bases. The CDR3 has 14 residues. V gave up 0 bases and J gave up 4 bases; unmatched junction bases: 5. Germline lookup yields CDR1 DFQATT and CDR2 SNEGSKA (reference sequence). The CDR3 DNA sequence: TGCAGTGCTAGAGACCCACAGGGGACCACTGAAGCTTTCTTT. Translation: CSARDPQGTTEAFF.

This clonotype turned up a few times. J is TRBJ2-3 and V is TRBV4-1, with TRBD2 matching 8 bases. The CDR3 extends over 18 amino acids. Germline trimming cut 1 base from V and 3 bases from J; bases unmatched to any gene: 12. Germline V lookup: CDR1 MGHRA, CDR2 YSYEKL. The DNA for the CDR3 is TGCGCCAGCAGCCAAGCTACGGGGGGGAGGGCCTTGACAGATACGCAGTATTTT. Its translation is CASSQATGGRALTDTQYF.

This chain connects TRBV5-1 to TRBJ2-2; D may be TRBD2 (5 bases). The CDR3 covers 11 residues. V lost 6 bases and J lost 5, with 5 bases in between. From germline, CDR1 is SGHRS and CDR2 YFSETQ. The CDR3 DNA is TGCGCCAGCACGGGGACCGGGGAGCTGTTTTTT. Protein product: CASTGTGELFF.

This clonotype came up many times. The V call is TRBV6-1, the J call TRBJ2-1; the D is unclear. The CDR3 consists of 12 residues. The germline V gene encodes CDR1 MNHNS and CDR2 SASEGT. Trimming stripped 6 bases from V and 5 bases from J, with 8 bases between. Written as DNA, the CDR3 is TGTGCCAGCAGATCCTTTGACAATGAGCAGTTCTTC. This encodes CASRSFDNEQFF.

This clonotype was observed many times. The rearrangement joins TRBV2 to TRBJ1-5; 9 nucleotides align to TRBD1. The germline CDR1 and CDR2 sequences are SNHLY and FYNNEI. V lost 4 bases, J lost 9 bases, and 13 bases stayed unmatched. This CDR3 comprises 16 residues. The CDR3 DNA is TGTGCCAGCAGTGCCCCGGGACAGGGATTCGGGGGGCCCCAGCATTTT. This codes for CASSAPGQGFGGPQHF.

This clonotype was seen many times. J is TRBJ2-3 and V is TRBV28; 12 bases line up with TRBD2. Germline CDR1 is MDHEN and CDR2 is SYDVKM. This CDR3 is built from 16 residues. The trim removed 6 bases at V and 4 bases at J, leaving 8 bases unmatched. The chain's CDR3 is CASSLGLAGTSDTQYF. The CDR3 bases are TGTGCCAGCAGCCTAGGACTAGCGGGAACGTCAGATACGCAGTATTTT.

This clonotype was picked up many times. The chain has TRBV6-1 and TRBJ2-5; D is ambiguous. V was cut by 5 bases and J by 3 bases, with 16 bases left in between. Germline-derived CDR1 and CDR2 are MNHNS and SASEGT. This CDR3 is 15 amino acids long. The CDR3 spells CASSFKGTKKETQYF. In DNA, the CDR3 is TGTGCCAGCAGTTTTAAAGGAACGAAGAAAGAGACCCAGTACTTC.

This clonotype was counted at least ten times. The rearrangement links TRBV11-2 to TRBJ2-3; 7 nucleotides line up with TRBD2. CDR1 is SGHAT, CDR2 FQNNGV, per germline. There are 13 residues in the CDR3. V shed 1 base and J 6 bases; nucleotides not matched to a gene: 1. The CDR3 is CASSLVGRDTQYF. The CDR3 bases are TGTGCCAGCAGCTTAGTCGGGAGGGATACGCAGTATTTT.

This clonotype was seen at least ten times. This chain joins TRBV28 and TRBJ2-7; TRBD1 matches at 7 bases. CDR3 size: 13 residues. Germline V gene sequence: CDR1 MDHEN, CDR2 SYDVKM. The trim removed 8 bases at V and 4 bases at J, leaving 8 bases unmatched. The DNA of the CDR3 is TGTGCCAGCGGAGACAGGGCACCTTACGAGCAGTACTTC. Protein: CASGDRAPYEQYF. Variable domain in full (rest from reference TRBV28 and TRBJ2-7): DVKVTQSSRYLVKRTGEKVFLECVQDMDHENMFWYRQDPGLGLRLIYFSYDVKMKEKGDIPEGYSVSREKKERFSLILESASTNQTSMYLCASGDRAPYEQYFGPGTRLTVT.